This TCR beta chain was sequenced during a study of blood T cell repertoires in COVID-19. About the study: Nucleic acid was either cDNA or gDNA, and it came from T cells, B-cell-depleted T cells, or PBMCs.

The ends were cut back, 2 bases at V and 7 bases at J, with 10 bases in the middle. The CDR3 sequence is 13 residues long. Authors' data handling: By means of reference gene primer amplification, nucleated cell counts were estimated. Profiling relied on immunoSEQ multiplex PCR, and the TCRdb table lists in-frame clones only, not all of them. V and J calls plus clone size are reproduced from that table; the DNA served to infer D and trimming. The table includes over 85,000 clones, less than 85% detected once. This receptor was obtained from a man of 80 years or more with acute or convalescent COVID-19. This chain links TRBV5-3 with TRBJ2-4; D is possibly TRBD1 (5 bases). TRBV5-3 is recorded as an ORF, its role being uncertain. Sequencing was performed on peripheral blood. The DNA of the CDR3 is TGTGCCAGAAGCTTATCAGGGCACAACATTCAGTACTTC. Its translation: CARSLSGHNIQYF.